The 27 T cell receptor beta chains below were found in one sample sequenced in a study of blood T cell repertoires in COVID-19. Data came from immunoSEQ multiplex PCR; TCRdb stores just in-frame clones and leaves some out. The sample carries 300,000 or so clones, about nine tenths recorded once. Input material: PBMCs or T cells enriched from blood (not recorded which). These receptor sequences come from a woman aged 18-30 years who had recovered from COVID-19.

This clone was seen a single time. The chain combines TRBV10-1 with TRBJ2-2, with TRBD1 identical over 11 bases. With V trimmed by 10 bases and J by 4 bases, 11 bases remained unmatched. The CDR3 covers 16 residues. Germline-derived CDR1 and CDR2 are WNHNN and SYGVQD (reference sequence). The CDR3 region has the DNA TGCGCCACACTCCACGGGACAGGGGGGTCCACCGGGGAGCTGTTTTTT. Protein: CATLHGTGGSTGELFF.

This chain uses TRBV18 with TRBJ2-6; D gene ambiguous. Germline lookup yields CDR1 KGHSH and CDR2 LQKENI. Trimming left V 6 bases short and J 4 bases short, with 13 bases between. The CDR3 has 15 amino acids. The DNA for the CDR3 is TGTGCCAGCTCCCGCCGAGAGTCCGGGGCCAACGTCCTGACTTTC. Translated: CASSRRESGANVLTF.

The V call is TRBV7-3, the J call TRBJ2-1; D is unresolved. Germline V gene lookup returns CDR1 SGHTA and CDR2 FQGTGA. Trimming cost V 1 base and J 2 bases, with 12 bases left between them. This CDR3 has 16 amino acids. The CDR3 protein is CASSLNPRGAYNEQFF. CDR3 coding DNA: TGTGCCAGCAGCTTAAACCCCCGAGGCGCCTACAATGAGCAGTTCTTC.

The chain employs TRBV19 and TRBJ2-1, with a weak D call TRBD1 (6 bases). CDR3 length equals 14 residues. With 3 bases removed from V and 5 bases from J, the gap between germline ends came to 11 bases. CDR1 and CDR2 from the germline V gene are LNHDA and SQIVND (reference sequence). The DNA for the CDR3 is TGTGCCAGTAGTATGGTGACAGGTAACAATGAGCAGTTCTTC. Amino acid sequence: CASSMVTGNNEQFF.

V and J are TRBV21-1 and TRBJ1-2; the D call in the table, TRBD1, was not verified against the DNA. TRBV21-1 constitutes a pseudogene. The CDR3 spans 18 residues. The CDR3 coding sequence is TGTGCCAGCAGCAAAGAGGGACAGCTCCCGTCCTTAGGCCGAGGCTACACCTTC. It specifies CASSKEGQLPSLGRGYTF.

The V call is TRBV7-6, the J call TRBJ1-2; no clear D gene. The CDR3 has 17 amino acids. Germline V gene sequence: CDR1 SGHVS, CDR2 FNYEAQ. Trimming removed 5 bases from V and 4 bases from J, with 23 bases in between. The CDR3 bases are TGTGCCAGCAGCCCCGTCCTCGATCAGGCAATGGGCTATGGCTACACCTTC. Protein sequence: CASSPVLDQAMGYGYTF.

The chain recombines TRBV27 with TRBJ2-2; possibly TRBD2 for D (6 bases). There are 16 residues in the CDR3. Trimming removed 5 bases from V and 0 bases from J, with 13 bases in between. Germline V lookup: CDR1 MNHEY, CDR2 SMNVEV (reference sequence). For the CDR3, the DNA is TGTGCCAGCAGTCCCCCTTGGGACTCGAACACCGGGGAGCTGTTTTTT. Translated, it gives CASSPPWDSNTGELFF.

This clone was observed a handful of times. The CDR3 nucleotides read TGTGCCAGTAGTATAGAGTTTACGAGCTCCTATAATTCACCCCTCCACTTT. Its protein product is CASSIEFTSSYNSPLHF. The chain employs TRBV19 and TRBJ1-6, with D unresolved. The CDR3 is 17 amino acids. Trimming pared 0 bases from V and 0 bases from J, leaving 9 bases between. CDR1 and CDR2 (germline): LNHDA, SQIVND (reference sequence).

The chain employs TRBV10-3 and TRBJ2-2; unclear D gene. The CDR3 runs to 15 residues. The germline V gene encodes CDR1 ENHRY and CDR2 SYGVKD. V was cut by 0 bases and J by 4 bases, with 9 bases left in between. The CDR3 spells CAISESILSTGELFF. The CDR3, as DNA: TGTGCCATCAGTGAGTCGATACTATCCACCGGGGAGCTGTTTTTT.

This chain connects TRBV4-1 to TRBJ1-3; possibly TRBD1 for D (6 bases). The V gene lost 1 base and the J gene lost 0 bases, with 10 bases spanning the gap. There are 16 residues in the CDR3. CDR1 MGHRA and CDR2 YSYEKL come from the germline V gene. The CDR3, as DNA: TGCGCCAGCAGCCAAGTGGGACACCACTCTGGAAACACCATATATTTT. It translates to CASSQVGHHSGNTIYF.

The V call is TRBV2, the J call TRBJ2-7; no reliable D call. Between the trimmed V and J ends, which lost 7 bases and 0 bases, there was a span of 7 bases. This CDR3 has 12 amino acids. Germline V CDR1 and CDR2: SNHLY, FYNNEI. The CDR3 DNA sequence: TGTGCCAGCATCCATTTCTCCTACGAGCAGTACTTC. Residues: CASIHFSYEQYF.

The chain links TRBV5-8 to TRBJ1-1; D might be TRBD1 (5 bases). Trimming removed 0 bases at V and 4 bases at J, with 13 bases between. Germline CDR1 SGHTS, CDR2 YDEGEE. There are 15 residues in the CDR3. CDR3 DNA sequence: TGTGCCAGCAGCTTGGTCTCAGGGTGGGGCACTGAAGCTTTCTTT. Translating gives CASSLVSGWGTEAFF.

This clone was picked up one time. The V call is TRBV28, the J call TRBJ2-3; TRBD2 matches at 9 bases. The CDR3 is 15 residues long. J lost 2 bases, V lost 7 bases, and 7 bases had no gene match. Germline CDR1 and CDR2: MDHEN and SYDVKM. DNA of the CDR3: TGTGCCAGCACCCCGGGACTAGCTAACACAGATACGCAGTATTTT. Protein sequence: CASTPGLANTDTQYF.

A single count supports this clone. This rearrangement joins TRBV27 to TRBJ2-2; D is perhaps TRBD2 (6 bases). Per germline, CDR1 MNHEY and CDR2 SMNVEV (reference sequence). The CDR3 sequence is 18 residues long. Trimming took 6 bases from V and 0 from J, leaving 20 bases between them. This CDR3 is CASRSTSLGIANTGELFF. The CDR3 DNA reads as TGTGCCAGCAGGAGTACTAGCCTGGGAATCGCGAACACCGGGGAGCTGTTTTTT.

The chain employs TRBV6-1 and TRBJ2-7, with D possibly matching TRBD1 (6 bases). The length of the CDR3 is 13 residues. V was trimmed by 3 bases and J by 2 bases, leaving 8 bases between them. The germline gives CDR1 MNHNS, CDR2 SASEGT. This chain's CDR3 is CASSDRQAYEQYF. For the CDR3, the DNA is TGTGCCAGCAGTGACCGACAGGCCTACGAGCAGTACTTC.

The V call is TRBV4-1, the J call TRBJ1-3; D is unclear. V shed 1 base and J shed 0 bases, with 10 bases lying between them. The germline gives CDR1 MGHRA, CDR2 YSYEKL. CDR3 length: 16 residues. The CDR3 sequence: CASSQVQVSSGNTIYF. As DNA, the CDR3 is TGCGCCAGCAGCCAAGTACAAGTTTCCTCTGGAAACACCATATATTTT.

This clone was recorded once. The CDR3 DNA reads as TGCAGCGTTGGAGGCCGTGCAACTAATGAAAAACTGTTTTTT. It encodes CSVGGRATNEKLFF. The chain recombines TRBV29-1 with TRBJ1-4; D unresolved. Germline CDR1 reads SQVTM; CDR2 reads ANQGSEA. Trimming shortened V by 4 bases and J by 0 bases, and 9 bases separated the two germline ends. The CDR3 extends over 14 amino acids.

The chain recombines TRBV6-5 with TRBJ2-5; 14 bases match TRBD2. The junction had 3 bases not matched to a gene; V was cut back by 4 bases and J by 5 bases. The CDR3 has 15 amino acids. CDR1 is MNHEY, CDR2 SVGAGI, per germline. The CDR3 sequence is CASSSWTSGGETQYF. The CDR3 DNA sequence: TGTGCCAGCAGTTCGTGGACTAGCGGGGGGGAGACCCAGTACTTC.

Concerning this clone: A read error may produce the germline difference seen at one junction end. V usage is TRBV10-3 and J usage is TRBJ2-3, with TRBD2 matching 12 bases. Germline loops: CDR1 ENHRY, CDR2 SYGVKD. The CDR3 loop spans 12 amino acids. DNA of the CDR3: TGTGCCATCAGTGAGACGACTAGCGGGGGCCTCTTT. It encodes CAISETTSGGLF.

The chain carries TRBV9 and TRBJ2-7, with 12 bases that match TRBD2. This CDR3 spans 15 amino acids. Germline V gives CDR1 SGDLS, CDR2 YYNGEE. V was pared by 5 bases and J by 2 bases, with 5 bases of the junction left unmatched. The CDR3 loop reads CASSELAGGTYEQYF. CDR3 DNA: TGTGCCAGCAGTGAACTAGCGGGAGGAACCTACGAGCAGTACTTC.

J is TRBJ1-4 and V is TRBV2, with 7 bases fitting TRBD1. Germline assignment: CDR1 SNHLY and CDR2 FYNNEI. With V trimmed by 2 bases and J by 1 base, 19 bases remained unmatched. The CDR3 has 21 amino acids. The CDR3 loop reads CASSELTWLGQPFKTNEKLFF. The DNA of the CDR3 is TGTGCCAGCAGTGAACTGACGTGGTTGGGACAGCCTTTCAAAACTAATGAAAAACTGTTTTTT.

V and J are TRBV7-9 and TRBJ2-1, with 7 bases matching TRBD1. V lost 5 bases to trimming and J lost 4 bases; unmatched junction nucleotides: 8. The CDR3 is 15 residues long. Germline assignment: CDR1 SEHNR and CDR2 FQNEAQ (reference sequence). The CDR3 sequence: CASSRGTESYNEQFF. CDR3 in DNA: TGTGCCAGCAGCCGTGGGACAGAATCATACAATGAGCAGTTCTTC.

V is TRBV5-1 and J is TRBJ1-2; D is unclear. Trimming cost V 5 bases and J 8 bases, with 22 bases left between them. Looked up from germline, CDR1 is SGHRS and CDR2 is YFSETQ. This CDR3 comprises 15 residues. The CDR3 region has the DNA TGCGCCAGCAGACGTGGGGAGGGTTCAGGAGGCGGCTACACCTTC. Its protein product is CASRRGEGSGGGYTF.

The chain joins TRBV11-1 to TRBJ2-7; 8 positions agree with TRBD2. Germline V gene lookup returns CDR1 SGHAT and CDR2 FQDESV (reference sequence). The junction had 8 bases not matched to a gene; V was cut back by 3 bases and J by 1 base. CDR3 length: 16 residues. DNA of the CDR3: TGTGCCAGCAGCTTTGGAACTAGCGGCTTATCCTACGAGCAGTACTTC. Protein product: CASSFGTSGLSYEQYF. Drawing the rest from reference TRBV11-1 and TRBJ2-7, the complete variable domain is EAEVAQSPRYKITEKSQAVAFWCDPISGHATLYWYRQILGQGPELLVQFQDESVVDDSQLPKDRFSAERLKGVDSTLKIQPAELGDSAMYLCASSFGTSGLSYEQYFGPGTRLTVT.

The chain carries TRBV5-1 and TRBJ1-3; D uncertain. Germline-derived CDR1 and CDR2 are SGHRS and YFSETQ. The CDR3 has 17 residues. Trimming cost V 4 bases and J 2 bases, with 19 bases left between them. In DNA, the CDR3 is TGCGCCAGCAGCCTAACAAGGAAAGAGGGCCCTGGAAACACCATATATTTT. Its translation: CASSLTRKEGPGNTIYF. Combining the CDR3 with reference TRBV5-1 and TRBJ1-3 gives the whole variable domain KAGVTQTPRYLIKTRGQQVTLSCSPISGHRSVSWYQQTPGQGLQFLFEYFSETQRNKGNFPGRFSGRQFSNSRSEMNVSTLELGDSALYLCASSLTRKEGPGNTIYFGEGSWLTVV.

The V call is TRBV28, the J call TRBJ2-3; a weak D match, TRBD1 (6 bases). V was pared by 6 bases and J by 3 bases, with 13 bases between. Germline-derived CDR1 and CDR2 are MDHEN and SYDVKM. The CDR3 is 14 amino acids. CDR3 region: CASRVQGETDTQYF. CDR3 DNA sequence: TGTGCCAGCAGGGTACAGGGAGAAACAGATACGCAGTATTTT. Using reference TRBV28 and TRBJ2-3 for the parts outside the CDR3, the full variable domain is DVKVTQSSRYLVKRTGEKVFLECVQDMDHENMFWYRQDPGLGLRLIYFSYDVKMKEKGDIPEGYSVSREKKERFSLILESASTNQTSMYLCASRVQGETDTQYFGPGTRLTVL.

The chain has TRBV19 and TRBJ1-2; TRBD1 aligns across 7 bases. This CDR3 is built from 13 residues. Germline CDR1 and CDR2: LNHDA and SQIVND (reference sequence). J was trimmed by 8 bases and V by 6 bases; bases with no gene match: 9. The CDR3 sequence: CASRIDRVRGYTF. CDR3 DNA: TGTGCCAGTAGAATCGACAGGGTACGCGGCTACACCTTC. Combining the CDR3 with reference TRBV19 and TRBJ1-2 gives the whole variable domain DGGITQSPKYLFRKEGQNVTLSCEQNLNHDAMYWYRQDPGQGLRLIYYSQIVNDFQKGDIAEGYSVSREKKESFPLTVTSAQKNPTAFYLCASRIDRVRGYTFGSGTRLTVV.